These 6 T cell receptor beta chains were all obtained from the same sample, sequenced in a study of cytomegalovirus exposure and HLA in healthy donors (dated by TCRdb to the late 2010s). The receptor library was made with the immunoSEQ multiplex PCR assay. TCRdb retrieved this table from immuneACCESS and kept in-frame rearrangements only. Not all clones are present; in checked studies, unresolved V genes account for under half, and no reason is known for the remainder. A total of 160,000 or so clones appear in this sample, approximately 90% of them only once. Jointly, the top ten make up almost 3% of the sample. The source material was PBMCs. The receptors were gathered from a young man in good health and CMV-seronegative.

V and J are TRBV7-9 and TRBJ2-1, with a possible D match to TRBD2 (7 bases). This CDR3 has 17 amino acids. V lost 2 bases, J lost 0 bases, and 14 bases lay in between. CDR1 and CDR2 (germline): SEHNR, FQNEAQ (reference sequence). CDR3 nucleotide sequence: TGTGCCAGCAGCTTATTGTTAGGGGGGGCCTCCTACAATGAGCAGTTCTTC. Translating it yields CASSLLLGGASYNEQFF.

This sequence joins TRBV7-9 and TRBJ1-6; weak D call: TRBD1 (5 bases). Looked up from germline, CDR1 is SEHNR and CDR2 is FQNEAQ (reference sequence). The CDR3 covers 15 residues. Trimming cost V 5 bases and J 11 bases, with 19 bases left between them. The DNA for the CDR3 is TGTGCCAGCAGCCCAAGGGATAGGGCGGGGGCACCCCTCCACTTT. Translated, it gives CASSPRDRAGAPLHF.

V and J are TRBV5-4 and TRBJ2-1; 10 bases are shared with TRBD2. J lost 5 bases, V lost 4 bases, and 6 bases had no gene match. Germline V lookup: CDR1 SGHNT, CDR2 YYREEE (reference sequence). The CDR3 spans 15 residues. The CDR3 coding sequence is TGTGCCAGCAGCCGCAGGACTAGCGGCAACAATGAGCAGTTCTTC. Encoded protein: CASSRRTSGNNEQFF.

This chain links TRBV6-5 with TRBJ2-2, with 9 positions matching TRBD1. The CDR3 totals 16 residues. The germline V gene has CDR1 MNHEY and CDR2 SVGAGI. The junction had 7 bases not matched to a gene; V was cut back by 2 bases and J by 6 bases. The CDR3 protein is CASSYLGTGSAGELFF. Here the CDR3 DNA reads TGTGCCAGCAGTTACCTCGGGACAGGGTCGGCCGGGGAGCTGTTTTTT.

This clone was seen at least ten times. V and J are TRBV10-3 and TRBJ2-5, with D possibly TRBD1 on 6 matching bases. CDR1 and CDR2 from the germline V gene are ENHRY and SYGVKD. The V end was cut by 4 bases, the J end by 5 bases, with 11 bases between. CDR3 length: 13 amino acids. CDR3 DNA sequence: TGTGCCATCAGTGGCACTAGGGGGGAGACCCAGTACTTC. This encodes CAISGTRGETQYF.

V usage is TRBV4-1 and J usage is TRBJ2-1, with 10 bases lining up with TRBD2. There are 18 residues in the CDR3. V was pared by 2 bases and J by 3 bases, with 10 bases of the junction left unmatched. Per the germline V gene, CDR1 is MGHRA and CDR2 is YSYEKL. CDR3 residues: CASSQITTSGAHYNEQFF. The CDR3 nucleotides are TGCGCCAGCAGCCAAATAACCACTAGCGGGGCCCACTACAATGAGCAGTTCTTC.